This TCR beta chain was sequenced in a study of T cell responses to AZD1222 COVID-19 vaccine. V was cut by 6 bases and J by 3 bases, with 6 bases left in between. The germline gives CDR1 MNHEY, CDR2 SVGAGI. This CDR3 has 11 amino acids. Libraries were prepared by immunoSEQ multiplex PCR; TCRdb keeps only in-frame clonotypes and omits some of them. The sample lists 150,000 to 200,000 clones; about 92% were seen once. The sequencing here drew on peripheral blood, taken 28 days after the second AZD1222 dose. This sequence joins TRBV6-5 and TRBJ2-7, with unresolved D. This receptor was obtained from an adult who received the AZD1222 COVID-19 vaccine. The CDR3 nucleotides are TGTGCCAGCAGAGGGATCTACGAGCAGTACTTC. This gives the protein CASRGIYEQYF.